Each of the 32 T cell receptor beta chains below was sequenced from the same sample in a study of blood T cell repertoires in COVID-19. Clones were sequenced by immunoSEQ multiplex PCR, and TCRdb holds only the in-frame ones, with some missing. There are 200,000 to 250,000 clones in the sample; 85% to 90% occur only once, and less than 4.5% lies in the top ten. Specimen: peripheral blood. The receptors were gathered from a man aged 45-65 years with acute or convalescent COVID-19.

This sequence joins TRBV4-2 and TRBJ1-2; 10 bases fit TRBD1. Germline V lookup: CDR1 LGHNA, CDR2 YNFKEQ. Trimming took 4 bases from V and 2 from J; bases not matched to a gene: 10. The CDR3 length is 17 residues. The CDR3 DNA sequence: TGTGCCAGCAGCCCCTTGGGACAGGGGATCGGGAACTATGGCTACACCTTC. Translated, it gives CASSPLGQGIGNYGYTF.

J is TRBJ1-2 and V is TRBV7-2, with 9 bases lining up with TRBD1. CDR1 is SGHTA and CDR2 is FQGNSA in the germline V gene. Trimming took 5 bases from V and 4 from J; bases not matched to a gene: 14. This CDR3 has 17 amino acids. In nucleotides, the CDR3 is TGTGCCAGCAGCCTCGCGCCCGGACAGGGGAGAACCTATGGCTACACCTTC. Residues: CASSLAPGQGRTYGYTF.

The gene calls are TRBV2 and TRBJ1-6; the D gene is possibly TRBD1 (5 bases). The germline V gene encodes CDR1 SNHLY and CDR2 FYNNEI. Trimming cost V 6 bases and J 10 bases, with 16 bases left between them. This CDR3 spans 14 amino acids. The CDR3 nucleotides read TGTGCCAGCAGGAGTGGGGGGGAAAGGTCACCCCTCCACTTT. This translates into CASRSGGERSPLHF.

The chain links TRBV7-2 to TRBJ2-2, with TRBD2 matching 7 bases. This CDR3 is built from 16 residues. V dropped 4 bases and J dropped 4; count of bases not matched to a gene: 9. CDR1 SGHTA and CDR2 FQGNSA come from the germline V gene. Written as DNA, the CDR3 is TGTGCCAGCAGCTCCTGGGGCCGCGGGGGCACCGGGGAGCTGTTTTTT. It codes for CASSSWGRGGTGELFF.

V usage is TRBV9 and J usage is TRBJ2-3, with TRBD1 as a possible D gene (5 bases). The CDR3 runs 15 residues. V gave up 3 bases and J gave up 1 base, with 12 bases separating them. Germline V gene data show CDR1 as SGDLS and CDR2 as YYNGEE. The CDR3 region is CASSATERRTDTQYF. CDR3 nucleotides: TGTGCCAGCAGCGCGACAGAAAGGCGCACAGATACGCAGTATTTT.

This chain links TRBV5-4 with TRBJ2-1; a possible D gene is TRBD2 (6 bases). CDR1 is SGHNT and CDR2 is YYREEE in the germline V gene (reference sequence). The CDR3 totals 15 residues. V dropped 0 bases and J dropped 8 bases, with 15 bases sitting between them. This CDR3 is CASSLDHGGWDEQFF. The CDR3 nucleotides read TGTGCCAGCAGCTTGGATCACGGGGGTTGGGATGAGCAGTTCTTC.

The chain recombines TRBV27 with TRBJ1-5; 7 nucleotides match TRBD1. Germline values: CDR1 MNHEY, CDR2 SMNVEV (reference sequence). The CDR3 has 15 amino acids. V lost 4 bases and J lost 6; bases outside the gene matches: 9. Here the CDR3 DNA reads TGTGCCAGCAGTTCCACAGGGGCTCTCACTCAGCCCCAGCATTTT. It yields the protein CASSSTGALTQPQHF.

V is TRBV18 and J is TRBJ1-1; D remains unclear. Germline CDR1 reads KGHSH; CDR2 reads LQKENI. Trimming took off 2 bases at V and 4 bases at J, with 11 bases between the two ends. There are 14 residues in the CDR3. In DNA, the CDR3 is TGTGCCAGCTCACCATCGCCGGGGTTCACTGAAGCTTTCTTT. It encodes CASSPSPGFTEAFF.

The chain employs TRBV5-1 and TRBJ1-2, with D tentatively TRBD1 (6 bases). The CDR3 contains 14 residues. Trimming shortened V by 0 bases and J by 3 bases, and 9 bases separated the two germline ends. Germline V lookup: CDR1 SGHRS, CDR2 YFSETQ. The CDR3 sequence: CASSLEQGHYGYTF. The CDR3 DNA reads as TGCGCCAGCAGCTTGGAGCAGGGGCACTATGGCTACACCTTC. Filled out from reference TRBV5-1 and TRBJ1-2, the complete variable domain reads KAGVTQTPRYLIKTRGQQVTLSCSPISGHRSVSWYQQTPGQGLQFLFEYFSETQRNKGNFPGRFSGRQFSNSRSEMNVSTLELGDSALYLCASSLEQGHYGYTFGSGTRLTVV.

Only a few counts were recorded for this clone. The V call is TRBV7-9, the J call TRBJ1-5; maybe TRBD1 (6 bases). CDR1 and CDR2 from the germline V gene are SEHNR and FQNEAQ (reference sequence). The CDR3 extends over 15 amino acids. The ends were cut back, 3 bases at V and 4 bases at J, with 13 bases in the middle. The CDR3 sequence: CASSFTGRGNQPQHF. As DNA, the CDR3 is TGTGCCAGCAGCTTCACCGGCAGGGGTAATCAGCCCCAGCATTTT.

This clone was seen a single time. The chain carries TRBV11-1 and TRBJ1-1; D is ambiguous. This CDR3 has 16 amino acids. V lost 5 bases to trimming and J lost 2 bases, with 18 bases between them. Germline V gene lookup returns CDR1 SGHAT and CDR2 FQDESV (reference sequence). CDR3 bases: TGTGCCAGCAGCCCGGAGGACGTAGGAAAAAACACTGAAGCTTTCTTT. Translated: CASSPEDVGKNTEAFF.

This chain uses TRBV9 with TRBJ2-1, with D uncertain. With 0 bases removed from V and 3 bases from J, the gap between germline ends came to 13 bases. Germline values: CDR1 SGDLS, CDR2 YYNGEE. The CDR3 is 16 amino acids. CDR3 protein: CASSVGSSPFYNEQFF. For the CDR3, the DNA is TGTGCCAGCAGCGTAGGGAGCAGTCCATTCTACAATGAGCAGTTCTTC.

The chain carries TRBV4-1 and TRBJ1-5; tentatively, D is TRBD1 (6 bases). CDR3 length equals 16 residues. Germline-derived CDR1 and CDR2 are MGHRA and YSYEKL. With 4 bases removed from V and 2 bases from J, the gap between germline ends came to 15 bases. CDR3 nucleotide sequence: TGCGCCAGCAGCCCTCGACAAGCAGGGGGCAATCAGCCCCAGCATTTT. Translating gives CASSPRQAGGNQPQHF.

This chain connects TRBV5-1 to TRBJ2-3, with a tentative D call TRBD1 (6 bases). V lost 3 bases and J lost 3, with 17 bases in between. The length of the CDR3 is 16 residues. Germline CDR1 is SGHRS and CDR2 is YFSETQ. The CDR3 sequence: CASSSDSHISTDTQYF. The CDR3 bases are TGCGCCAGCAGCTCGGACAGCCATATCTCGACAGATACGCAGTATTTT.

The chain combines TRBV6-5 with TRBJ2-1; 13 nucleotides match TRBD2. Germline CDR1 reads MNHEY; CDR2 reads SVGAGI. V lost 2 bases and J lost 9; bases outside the gene matches: 7. The CDR3 is 16 residues long. CDR3 sequence (DNA): TGTGCCAGCAGTTACCCCACTAGCGGGGGGGCCGTTGAGCAGTTCTTC. This translates into CASSYPTSGGAVEQFF.

The J gene is TRBJ2-1, the V gene TRBV11-3; 9 nucleotides line up with TRBD2. This CDR3 spans 16 amino acids. CDR1 is SGHNT and CDR2 is YENEEA in the germline V gene. J gave up 3 bases and V 4 bases, and 7 bases lay outside the gene matches. The CDR3 DNA reads TGTGCCAGCAGCTCGGCGGGGGGGCCGGGCTACAATGAGCAGTTCTTC. Protein sequence: CASSSAGGPGYNEQFF.

The chain uses TRBV5-1 and TRBJ1-2; 12 bases align to TRBD1. V lost 6 bases, J lost 1 base, and 10 bases stayed unmatched. Germline values: CDR1 SGHRS, CDR2 YFSETQ. The CDR3 runs 17 residues. CDR3 bases: TGCGCCAGCACGGCGGGACAGGGGGCCAAAAGTAACTATGGCTACACCTTC. Encoded protein: CASTAGQGAKSNYGYTF.

The chain uses TRBV18 and TRBJ1-2, with TRBD1 as a possible D gene (5 bases). The length of the CDR3 is 17 residues. Trimming shortened V by 1 base and J by 4 bases, and 19 bases separated the two germline ends. CDR1 and CDR2 (germline): KGHSH, LQKENI. Here the CDR3 reads CASSPRWQDPQGYGYTF. The CDR3 nucleotides are TGTGCCAGCTCACCACGGTGGCAGGACCCCCAGGGCTATGGCTACACCTTC. Full variable domain (outside the CDR3, taken from reference TRBV18 and TRBJ1-2): NAGVMQNPRHLVRRRGQEARLRCSPMKGHSHVYWYRQLPEEGLKFMVYLQKENIIDESGMPKERFSAEFPKEGPSILRIQQVVRGDSAAYFCASSPRWQDPQGYGYTFGSGTRLTVV.

V usage is TRBV7-9 and J usage is TRBJ2-5; TRBD2 matches at 10 bases. The germline gives CDR1 SEHNR, CDR2 FQNEAQ (reference sequence). Trimming took 2 bases from V and 0 from J; bases not matched to a gene: 3. The CDR3 length is 16 residues. The CDR3: CASSLSSGGYQETQYF. CDR3 coding DNA: TGTGCCAGCAGCTTATCTAGCGGGGGCTACCAAGAGACCCAGTACTTC.

This sequence joins TRBV27 and TRBJ1-5; D might be TRBD1 (5 bases). The CDR3 is made up of 13 amino acids. The germline V gene has CDR1 MNHEY and CDR2 SMNVEV (reference sequence). V lost 6 bases and J lost 4, with 10 bases in between. The CDR3 nucleotides are TGTGCCAGCAGCCTCAGGGAAAATCAGCCCCAGCATTTT. Translated, it gives CASSLRENQPQHF.

This clone was detected once. The chain combines TRBV5-1 with TRBJ1-1, with D unresolved. This CDR3 region has 11 residues. The germline V gene encodes CDR1 SGHRS and CDR2 YFSETQ. Trimming cost V 3 bases and J 6 bases, with 6 bases left between them. This CDR3 reads CASSSQAEAFF. The CDR3 region has the DNA TGCGCCAGCAGCTCCCAGGCTGAAGCTTTCTTT.

The chain is built from TRBV4-1 and TRBJ2-3; TRBD2 matches 13 bases. Germline loops: CDR1 MGHRA, CDR2 YSYEKL. J gave up 8 bases and V 0 bases, and 11 bases lay outside the gene matches. This CDR3 region has 18 residues. As DNA, the CDR3 is TGCGCCAGCAGCCAAGATGGCCGCGGGACTAGCGGGGAGGGTACGCAGTATTTT. Translating it yields CASSQDGRGTSGEGTQYF.

This chain uses TRBV27 with TRBJ1-3; a weak D match, TRBD1 (6 bases). Germline CDR1 and CDR2: MNHEY and SMNVEV (reference sequence). CDR3 size: 15 residues. Trimming shortened V by 6 bases and J by 0 bases, and 12 bases separated the two germline ends. The CDR3 region is CASSRDRYSGNTIYF. DNA for the CDR3: TGTGCCAGCAGCAGAGACAGGTACTCTGGAAACACCATATATTTT.

The J gene is TRBJ1-5, the V gene TRBV6-5, with a tentative D call TRBD1 (6 bases). This CDR3 is built from 15 residues. The germline CDR1 and CDR2 sequences are MNHEY and SVGAGI. With 4 bases removed from V and 5 bases from J, the gap between germline ends came to 15 bases. CDR3 bases: TGTGCCAGCAGTTCCCCTTACAGGGTTGATCAGCCCCAGCATTTT. This encodes CASSSPYRVDQPQHF.

The chain uses TRBV30 and TRBJ2-1, with D maybe TRBD2 (7 bases). The length of the CDR3 is 13 residues. Trimming took 0 bases from V and 8 from J, leaving 11 bases between them. Germline V gene data show CDR1 as GTSNPN and CDR2 as SVGIG (reference sequence). The CDR3 here is CAWSVGGAYEQFF. The CDR3 coding sequence is TGTGCCTGGAGTGTTGGGGGGGCCTATGAGCAGTTCTTC.

The chain uses TRBV19 and TRBJ1-6; 10 nucleotides match TRBD1. Germline values: CDR1 LNHDA, CDR2 SQIVND (reference sequence). V shed 4 bases and J 3 bases; nucleotides not matched to a gene: 6. The length of the CDR3 is 17 residues. In DNA form, the CDR3 reads TGTGCCAGTAGTACGAGGACAGGGGGAAACTATAATTCACCCCTCCACTTT. Translation: CASSTRTGGNYNSPLHF. The entire variable domain, with the rest obtained from reference TRBV19 and TRBJ1-6, is as follows: DGGITQSPKYLFRKEGQNVTLSCEQNLNHDAMYWYRQDPGQGLRLIYYSQIVNDFQKGDIAEGYSVSREKKESFPLTVTSAQKNPTAFYLCASSTRTGGNYNSPLHFGNGTRLTVT.

The V call is TRBV12-3 or TRBV12-4, the J call TRBJ1-1, with D tentatively TRBD1 (6 bases). The CDR3 contains 13 residues. V lost 3 bases and J lost 5, with 10 bases in between. The CDR3 is CASSFGQRTEAFF. CDR3 bases: TGTGCCAGCAGTTTTGGACAGAGGACTGAAGCTTTCTTT.

With respect to this clone: At one end, the junction sequence differs from germline, possibly due to a read error. The chain links TRBV5-6 to TRBJ2-6; no reliable D call. Germline values: CDR1 SGHDT, CDR2 YYEEEE. The CDR3 sequence is 15 residues long. DNA for the CDR3: TGTGCCAGCAGGTTGGTCGTCTCTGGGGCCAACGTCCTGACTTTC. It yields the protein CASRLVVSGANVLTF.

The chain recombines TRBV4-1 with TRBJ1-2; D is possibly TRBD1 (6 bases). The CDR3 contains 17 residues. Trimming pared 3 bases from V and 5 bases from J, leaving 22 bases between. Germline CDR1 is MGHRA and CDR2 is YSYEKL. CDR3 sequence reads: CASSHRALQGMGYGYTF. The CDR3 DNA follows: TGCGCCAGCAGCCACCGAGCTTTACAGGGAATGGGGTATGGCTACACCTTC.

The V gene is TRBV29-1, the J gene TRBJ1-2; D uncertain. Trimming cost V 5 bases and J 6 bases, with 4 bases left between them. Germline CDR1 and CDR2: SQVTM and ANQGSEA. There are 9 residues in the CDR3. The CDR3 sequence: CSVSNGYTF. In DNA form, the CDR3 reads TGCAGCGTTTCTAATGGCTACACCTTC. Combining the CDR3 with reference TRBV29-1 and TRBJ1-2 gives the whole variable domain SAVISQKPSRDICQRGTSLTIQCQVDSQVTMMFWYRQQPGQSLTLIATANQGSEATYESGFVIDKFPISRPNLTFSTLTVSNMSPEDSSIYLCSVSNGYTFGSGTRLTVV.

V and J are TRBV14 and TRBJ2-3; 7 nucleotides align to TRBD2. The CDR3 covers 15 residues. V lost 5 bases to trimming and J lost 2 bases; unmatched junction nucleotides: 7. Germline V gene sequence: CDR1 SGHDN, CDR2 FVKESK. This CDR3 reads CASSGSGAVTDTQYF. CDR3 sequence (DNA): TGTGCCAGCAGCGGGAGCGGGGCTGTCACAGATACGCAGTATTTT.

V and J are TRBV6-5 and TRBJ2-1, with D possibly matching TRBD1 (6 bases). The ends were cut back, 6 bases at V and 3 bases at J, with 12 bases in the middle. The CDR3 is made up of 14 amino acids. The germline V gene has CDR1 MNHEY and CDR2 SVGAGI. For the CDR3, the DNA is TGTGCCAGCAGCCCACAGGGTGTCTACAATGAGCAGTTCTTC. Residues: CASSPQGVYNEQFF.